A single sample gave rise to the 26 T cell receptor beta chains below, sequenced in a study of regulatory T cells in long-lasting Graves disease. Sequencing libraries for TCR beta were prepared with iRepertoire HTBI primers and Arm-PCR of CDR3 regions. MiXCR was run by TCRdb on the multiplex PCR reads, yielding one entry per CDR3 protein. This repertoire shows around 450,000 distinct CDR3 sequences, around 16% found once; its top ten account for approximately 7.8%. Stated time point: newly diagnosed GD, antithyroid drugs for less than 3 months. Scientists built the TCR library using RNA that was extracted from PBMCs. The same sample was also studied in work on T cells in Graves' hyperthyroidism and ophthalmopathy.

Sample: peripheral blood mononuclear cells (PBMCs), taken at new diagnosis, from a patient treated with antithyroid drugs. Receptor source: a woman aged 35 to 49 with Graves disease.

This chain joins TRBV4-1 and TRBJ2-7; TRBD1 matches at 7 bases. This CDR3 contains 15 residues. The trim removed 1 base at V and 7 bases at J, leaving 10 bases unmatched. From germline, CDR1 is MGHRA and CDR2 YSYEKL. CDR3 DNA: TGCGCCAGCAGCCAAGTGTTAGGGGGCGCTGGGGAGCAGTACTTC. Amino acid sequence: CASSQVLGGAGEQYF.

The table lists this clonotype with a few counts. This chain connects TRBV4-1 to TRBJ1-2; D not certain. The CDR3 spans 14 residues. With 5 bases removed from V and 0 bases from J, the gap between germline ends came to 10 bases. CDR1 is MGHRA and CDR2 is YSYEKL in the germline V gene. The DNA for the CDR3 is TGCGCCAGCAGCGCCCCCAGGACTAACTATGGCTACACCTTC. It yields the protein CASSAPRTNYGYTF.

This clonotype has ten or more counts. The V and J genes are TRBV27 and TRBJ2-2; tentative D call: TRBD2 (5 bases). Germline CDR1 and CDR2: MNHEY and SMNVEV (reference sequence). This CDR3 spans 14 amino acids. V lost 2 bases, J lost 7 bases, and 11 bases lay in between. The CDR3 DNA reads as TGTGCCAGCAGTTTACTAGCAGATAACGGGGAGCTGTTTTTT. It encodes CASSLLADNGELFF.

There are a few counts of this clonotype. V is TRBV30 and J is TRBJ1-2; TRBD1 matches 8 bases. The CDR3 contains 12 residues. CDR1 is GTSNPN and CDR2 is SVGIG in the germline V gene (reference sequence). The V gene end was trimmed by 5 bases and the J gene end by 4 bases; junction bases not matched to a gene: 3. CDR3 residues: CAWDRGPYGYTF. DNA of the CDR3: TGTGCCTGGGACAGGGGTCCCTATGGCTACACCTTC.

This clonotype appeared many times. This chain joins TRBV7-9 and TRBJ2-3, with 12 bases matching TRBD2. The CDR3 has 18 residues. CDR1 is SEHNR, CDR2 FQNEAQ, per germline (reference sequence). V gave up 4 bases and J gave up 1 base; unmatched junction bases: 9. The DNA of the CDR3 is TGTGCCAGCAGCTACGGACTAGCGGGACGTCGTGGCACAGATACGCAGTATTTT. The encoded protein is CASSYGLAGRRGTDTQYF.

In its sample, this clonotype was seen a few times. The CDR3 loop reads CASSLEYRETQYF. CDR3 sequence (DNA): TGTGCCAGCAGTTTAGAGTACCGAGAGACCCAGTACTTC. The J gene is TRBJ2-5, the V gene TRBV28; D is unresolved. V shed 2 bases and J shed 4 bases, with 8 bases lying between them. CDR3 size: 13 residues. Per the germline V gene, CDR1 is MDHEN and CDR2 is SYDVKM.

This clonotype was detected ten times or more. The chain links TRBV12-3 or TRBV12-4 to TRBJ2-7, with D tentatively TRBD1 (6 bases). CDR3 length: 15 amino acids. With 6 bases removed from V and 0 bases from J, the gap between germline ends came to 15 bases. CDR3 in amino acids: CASRTGTKSSYEQYF. The CDR3 DNA reads TGTGCCAGCAGAACCGGGACAAAGAGCTCCTACGAGCAGTACTTC.

V gene TRBV11-2 combines with J gene TRBJ1-3; 8 bases agree with TRBD1. The V gene's germline CDR1 is SGHAT and CDR2 FQNNGV. After removal of 5 bases from V and 0 bases from J, the junction contained 12 bases not matched to a gene. The CDR3 is made up of 18 amino acids. Here the CDR3 reads CASSERQGPDYSGNTIYF. CDR3 coding DNA: TGTGCCAGCAGCGAGAGACAGGGGCCGGATTACTCTGGAAACACCATATATTTT.

Many counts were recorded for this clonotype. This chain links TRBV15 with TRBJ1-1, with 10 bases fitting TRBD1. Per germline, CDR1 LNHNV and CDR2 YYDKDF (reference sequence). The CDR3 totals 15 residues. With V trimmed by 3 bases and J by 5 bases, 6 bases remained unmatched. The CDR3, as DNA: TGTGCCACCAGCAGGGGGGACAGGGGAGGTACTGAAGCTTTCTTT. Residues: CATSRGDRGGTEAFF. The complete variable domain, with remaining parts taken from reference TRBV15 and TRBJ1-1, reads DAMVIQNPRYQVTQFGKPVTLSCSQTLNHNVMYWYQQKSSQAPKLLFHYYDKDFNNEADTPDNFQSRRPNTSFCFLDIRSPGLGDTAMYLCATSRGDRGGTEAFFGQGTRLTVV.

The rearrangement joins TRBV4-1 to TRBJ1-2; 7 positions match TRBD1. Germline V gene data show CDR1 as MGHRA and CDR2 as YSYEKL. V trimming: 1 base; J trimming: 3 bases; junction bases outside the gene matches: 2. The CDR3 sequence is 14 residues long. CDR3 coding DNA: TGCGCCAGCAGCCAAGTTACAGGGGACTATGGCTACACCTTC. Encoded protein: CASSQVTGDYGYTF.

This clonotype was detected many times. The rearrangement links TRBV6-2 or TRBV6-3 to TRBJ2-1; D is unresolved. V was trimmed by 6 bases and J by 4 bases, leaving 16 bases between them. This CDR3 spans 15 amino acids. Germline V gene sequence: CDR1 MNHEY, CDR2 SVGEGT. The CDR3 nucleotides read TGTGCCAGCAGGCCCCTTGGGCTAGGGTACAATGAGCAGTTCTTC. This codes for CASRPLGLGYNEQFF.

The chain has TRBV5-1 and TRBJ2-7; the match to TRBD1 covers 7 bases. The V gene end was trimmed by 6 bases and the J gene end by 3 bases; junction bases not matched to a gene: 9. CDR1 and CDR2 (germline): SGHRS, YFSETQ. This CDR3 is built from 14 residues. The CDR3 is CASTWTTGDYEQYF. CDR3 nucleotides: TGCGCCAGCACCTGGACCACAGGGGACTACGAGCAGTACTTC.

This clonotype was observed many times. V gene TRBV5-1 combines with J gene TRBJ1-1, with 9 bases fitting TRBD1. The CDR3 is 15 amino acids. Germline V CDR1 and CDR2: SGHRS, YFSETQ. The V segment lost 4 bases and the J segment 5 bases; nucleotides outside the gene matches: 9. Here the CDR3 reads CASSGLGQGRTEAFF. The CDR3 region has the DNA TGCGCCAGCAGCGGATTAGGACAGGGGAGAACTGAAGCTTTCTTT.

The chain couples TRBV3-1 to TRBJ1-4; D possibly corresponds to TRBD1 (5 bases). Germline lookup yields CDR1 LGHDT and CDR2 YNNKEL (reference sequence). The germline V and J ends were trimmed by 0 bases and 7 bases, with 15 bases remaining between them. This CDR3 is built from 16 residues. The CDR3 region is CASSQEGRMSVEKLFF. Here the CDR3 DNA reads TGTGCCAGCAGCCAAGAGGGGCGGATGTCTGTTGAAAAACTGTTTTTT.

This clonotype was observed many times. V is TRBV11-2 and J is TRBJ2-1; D not certain. Germline values: CDR1 SGHAT, CDR2 FQNNGV. V was cut by 3 bases and J by 8 bases, with 14 bases left in between. This CDR3 region has 14 residues. The CDR3 region is CASSLGPSRDEQFF. DNA for the CDR3: TGTGCCAGCAGCTTGGGTCCGAGTCGGGATGAGCAGTTCTTC.

This clonotype was seen many times. J is TRBJ2-3 and V is TRBV11-3; D remains unclear. CDR1 and CDR2 (germline): SGHNT, YENEEA. The CDR3 has 14 amino acids. V dropped 8 bases and J dropped 2 bases, with 14 bases sitting between them. CDR3 in amino acids: CASGQWGTTDTQYF. The CDR3 DNA sequence: TGTGCCAGCGGGCAGTGGGGTACCACAGATACGCAGTATTTT.

The V and J genes are TRBV19 and TRBJ2-5, with TRBD1 matching over 7 bases. V lost 3 bases to trimming and J lost 4 bases; unmatched junction nucleotides: 5. This CDR3 region has 14 residues. Germline V CDR1 and CDR2: LNHDA, SQIVND (reference sequence). This CDR3 is CASSILGGPETQYF. CDR3 nucleotide sequence: TGTGCCAGTAGTATTCTAGGGGGCCCAGAGACCCAGTACTTC.

This clonotype showed up many times. This rearrangement joins TRBV5-4 to TRBJ2-2; 10 bases agree with TRBD1. Germline CDR1 reads SGHNT; CDR2 reads YYREEE (reference sequence). The CDR3 totals 16 residues. Trimming removed 4 bases from V and 6 bases from J; junction bases left unmatched: 9. The CDR3 reads CASSLTGQGRPGELFF. As DNA, the CDR3 is TGTGCCAGCAGCCTAACGGGACAGGGGAGGCCCGGGGAGCTGTTTTTT.

This clonotype has just a few counts. The chain is built from TRBV29-1 and TRBJ2-5; 11 nucleotides match TRBD2. This CDR3 contains 15 residues. In germline, CDR1 is SQVTM, CDR2 ANQGSEA. The V and J ends lost 1 base and 5 bases, in that order; junction bases with no gene match: 6. CDR3 in amino acids: CSVEGLRLAGETQYF. CDR3 sequence (DNA): TGCAGCGTTGAAGGGCTCAGACTAGCGGGGGAGACCCAGTACTTC.

This clonotype was seen repeatedly, ten times or more. J is TRBJ1-4 and V is TRBV6-1, with 10 bases lining up with TRBD1. The CDR3 covers 13 residues. J gave up 7 bases and V 10 bases, and 6 bases lay outside the gene matches. Per germline, CDR1 MNHNS and CDR2 SASEGT. Here the CDR3 reads CATRTGGSEKLFF. CDR3 in DNA: TGTGCCACCCGGACAGGGGGGAGTGAAAAACTGTTTTTT.

This clonotype was counted ten times or more. V is TRBV3-1 and J is TRBJ2-5; TRBD2 matches at 11 bases. Germline trimming cut 2 bases from V and 4 bases from J; bases unmatched to any gene: 3. Germline loops: CDR1 LGHDT, CDR2 YNNKEL (reference sequence). CDR3 size: 15 residues. In nucleotides, the CDR3 is TGTGCCAGCAGCCAAACTAGCGGGAGAGTAGAGACCCAGTACTTC. Translating gives CASSQTSGRVETQYF.

This clonotype appeared many times. V is TRBV27 and J is TRBJ1-6; D is unclear. The CDR3 loop spans 17 amino acids. The V gene lost 5 bases and the J gene lost 0 bases, with 14 bases spanning the gap. Germline CDR1 reads MNHEY; CDR2 reads SMNVEV (reference sequence). This chain's CDR3 is CASSPRPRSSYNSPLHF. The CDR3, as DNA: TGTGCCAGCAGTCCGAGACCCCGGAGCTCCTATAATTCACCCCTCCACTTT.

The J gene is TRBJ2-7, the V gene TRBV20-1; 8 positions match TRBD2. The germline V gene encodes CDR1 DFQATT and CDR2 SNEGSKA (reference sequence). J gave up 5 bases and V 3 bases, and 15 bases lay outside the gene matches. The CDR3 runs to 16 residues. The chain's CDR3 is CSASLPGGRGANEQYF. The CDR3 DNA reads TGCAGTGCTAGTCTCCCGGGGGGGAGAGGAGCTAACGAGCAGTACTTC.

The table lists this clonotype with many counts. J is TRBJ2-1 and V is TRBV29-1, with D possibly matching TRBD2 (5 bases). The CDR3 consists of 15 residues. Between the trimmed V and J ends, which lost 1 base and 0 bases, there was a span of 10 bases. The V gene's germline CDR1 is SQVTM and CDR2 ANQGSEA. The CDR3 spells CSVEGGVGSYNEQFF. The CDR3 DNA follows: TGCAGCGTTGAAGGGGGAGTTGGCTCCTACAATGAGCAGTTCTTC.

This clonotype was found many times. The chain recombines TRBV28 with TRBJ1-6, with 9 bases fitting TRBD1. The V and J ends lost 5 bases and 0 bases, in that order; junction bases with no gene match: 2. The germline CDR1 and CDR2 sequences are MDHEN and SYDVKM. This CDR3 has 16 residues. The CDR3 nucleotides are TGTGCCAGCAGTCTACAGGGGGCCTCCTATAATTCACCCCTCCACTTT. Its translation is CASSLQGASYNSPLHF.

The genes are TRBV5-1 and TRBJ1-1; tentatively, D is TRBD1 (6 bases). The germline CDR1 and CDR2 sequences are SGHRS and YFSETQ. The CDR3 has 15 residues. V was clipped by 0 bases and J by 11 bases, with 20 bases between them. Here the CDR3 reads CASSLDKVGGGPAFF. Written as DNA, the CDR3 is TGCGCCAGCAGCTTGGACAAGGTCGGGGGGGGGCCGGCTTTCTTT. The entire variable domain, with the rest obtained from reference TRBV5-1 and TRBJ1-1, is as follows: KAGVTQTPRYLIKTRGQQVTLSCSPISGHRSVSWYQQTPGQGLQFLFEYFSETQRNKGNFPGRFSGRQFSNSRSEMNVSTLELGDSALYLCASSLDKVGGGPAFFGQGTRLTVV.